The TCR beta chain under discussion was sequenced for a study of Ad26.COV2.S vaccination and SARS-CoV-2 variants (dated by TCRdb to about 2021). Background for the entire study: Donors in the vaccine arm were drawn from COV1001, a phase I-IIa trial of Ad26.COV2.S in healthy adults that was multicentre, randomized, double-blind and placebo-controlled. The TCR-sequenced set comprised around 30 samples: about 19 Ad26.COV2.S vaccine recipients, 5 placebo recipients and 8 SARS-CoV-2 convalescent individuals. Dosing of Ad26.COV2.S was intramuscular, at either 5x10^10 or 1x10^11 viral particles, delivered as one shot or as two shots spaced 56 days apart. Investigators did not know the trial group allocation while performing experiments and assessing outcomes. Participants in the trial were split at random into five groups of five each, receiving low-dose or high-dose Ad26.COV2.S once or twice, or else placebo on both occasions. The specificity and breadth of SARS-CoV-2-reactive T cell receptors after Ad26.COV2.S vaccination were assessed by TCRbeta repertoire sequencing. General findings and caveats noted by the study authors: After vaccination, substantial breadth of spike-specific CD8+ and CD4+ T cell responses was reported. Spike-specific TCR breadth was higher in Ad26.COV2.S recipients than in placebo recipients (P = 0.0014). The authors noted that the TCR breadth and depth analyses may have underestimated total T cell responses. The study lacked the statistical power to compare responses across vaccine doses or regimens. Comparable non-spike TCR breadth was observed between vaccine and placebo recipients, consistent with only spike being contained in the vaccine.

CDR1 SGHKS and CDR2 YYEKEE were looked up in the germline V gene (reference sequence). Unmatched junction bases come to 12, with V trimmed by 4 bases and J by 5 bases. From its cysteine to its phenylalanine, the CDR3 spans 16 amino acids. The entry retains the CDR3 DNA only, 48 bases that are in frame from base 1. Sample treatment or condition, as interpreted from the label and publication: 19 received Ad26.COV2.S at low or high dose, single or two shots; about five received placebo; per-sample allocation not given. For vaccine and placebo recipients, repertoires were sequenced using samples collected on day 63 after the first injection. Cohort 1b enrolled roughly 25 adults aged 18-55 years at a single site in Boston, USA, between 29 July and 7 August 2020. As a vaccine, Ad26.COV2.S was a replication-incompetent adenovirus type 26 vector that expressed a prefusion-stabilized SARS-CoV-2 spike protein derived from the original Wuhan strain.

The immunoSEQ Assay was used to sequence TCRbeta CDR3 regions. After extraction, genomic DNA underwent amplification by bias-controlled multiplex PCR, followed by high-throughput sequencing. The authors' analysis ran thus. To quantify the absolute abundance of each unique TCRbeta CDR3 region, sequences were collapsed and filtered. T cell fraction was estimated by normalizing TCRbeta template counts to usable DNA, with usable DNA measured through amplification of reference genes found in all nucleated cells. Repertoire TCRs were annotated as SARS-CoV-2-specific when V gene, CDR3 amino acid sequence and J gene were exactly matched to a known reactive TCR set. MIRA supplied the reference SARS-CoV-2 TCR set, which was filtered for enrichment in COVID-19-positive ImmuneCODE repertoires so that public or cross-reactive TCRs were removed. Using the MIRA antigens, annotated TCRs were further analysed by specific ORF or by position within an ORF. Breadth was defined as annotated unique rearrangements over total unique productive rearrangements; depth was the summed frequency of those rearrangements. Two-sided Wilcoxon rank-sum tests were used to compare TCR breadth between groups. The table comes from immuneACCESS by way of TCRdb, which keeps in-frame sequences with V and J called. Part of the clones is missing from these tables; in studies checked, under half for an unresolved V gene and the rest for unknown reasons. The DNA was the basis for D and trimming; V, J and clone size are from that table. Within this sample are about 460,000 clones, with approximately 90% of them counted one time only. Jointly, the top ten make up 1.7% of the sample.

Of note for this clone: The clone's antigen remains unknown. There are no base qualities to consult, and no much larger clone falls within one base.

This specimen consisted of peripheral blood, obtained in a trial of Ad26.COV2.S vaccine versus placebo. The receptor's source is a person aged 18-60 years who received the Ad26.COV2.S COVID-19 vaccine or a placebo. This chain is built from TRBV5-5 and TRBJ1-1; TRBD1 agrees with 9 junctional bases. The CDR3 in this case is CASSRLWDREDTEAFF. The nucleotide sequence reads TGTGCCAGCAGCCGGCTATGGGACAGGGAGGATACTGAAGCTTTCTTT.